Shown below are 22 T cell receptor beta chains from a single sample sequenced in a study of CD8 T cells in Susac syndrome. Reverse transcription of about 0.45 to 1 ug RNA used random hexamers. TCRdb reprocessed the immunoSEQ multiplex PCR reads via MiXCR and lists one record per CDR3 protein. The top ten clones hold over 0.1% of a sample with fewer than 300,000 distinct CDR3 sequences, approximately 84% of them seen once. Sample: CD8+ T cells from PBMCs. The receptors were sampled from a human donor with multiple sclerosis.

The genes are TRBV28 and TRBJ1-6; 11 bases are shared with TRBD1. The V segment lost 2 bases and the J segment 8 bases; nucleotides outside the gene matches: 2. The V gene's germline CDR1 is MDHEN and CDR2 SYDVKM. The CDR3 extends over 15 amino acids. The CDR3 region is CASSLPGQGDSPLHF. CDR3 coding DNA: TGTGCCAGCAGTTTACCGGGACAGGGGGATTCACCCCTCCACTTT.

The chain links TRBV7-3 to TRBJ2-1; TRBD1 agrees at 9 bases. Germline V CDR1 and CDR2: SGHTA, FQGTGA. J lost 6 bases, V lost 1 base, and 4 bases had no gene match. There are 15 residues in the CDR3. The CDR3 loop reads CASSLNRGQINEQFF. CDR3 sequence (DNA): TGTGCCAGCAGCTTAAACAGGGGGCAAATCAATGAGCAGTTCTTC.

V and J are TRBV27 and TRBJ1-5; 7 bases map to TRBD1. The V gene's germline CDR1 is MNHEY and CDR2 SMNVEV (reference sequence). The CDR3 covers 15 residues. With 8 bases clipped from V and 3 bases from J, the junction kept 10 bases outside the gene matches. CDR3 coding DNA: TGTGCCAGCGGACCCGTGACAGGGCACAATCAGCCCCAGCATTTT. Translated: CASGPVTGHNQPQHF.

The chain links TRBV6-5 to TRBJ2-2, with 9 bases identical to TRBD2. This CDR3 spans 17 amino acids. Germline CDR1 and CDR2: MNHEY and SVGAGI. V lost 0 bases, J lost 5 bases, and 7 bases stayed unmatched. CDR3 region: CASSYSMSSGTTGELFF. In DNA, the CDR3 is TGTGCCAGCAGTTACTCGATGTCTAGCGGGACAACCGGGGAGCTGTTTTTT.

V and J are TRBV7-6 and TRBJ2-7; D uncertain. The CDR3 spans 15 residues. Germline V CDR1 and CDR2: SGHVS, FNYEAQ. The V end lost 1 base, the J end lost 1 base, and 11 bases lay between the germline ends. The CDR3 nucleotides are TGTGCCAGCAGCTTAGAGTCGGCCAGATCCTACGAGCAGTACTTC. It specifies CASSLESARSYEQYF.

The count of this clonotype is one. The chain employs TRBV7-9 and TRBJ2-1; possibly TRBD2 for D (5 bases). The V end lost 2 bases, the J end lost 5 bases, and 13 bases lay between the germline ends. This CDR3 spans 15 amino acids. Germline V gene sequence: CDR1 SEHNR, CDR2 FQNEAQ (reference sequence). In DNA, the CDR3 is TGTGCCAGCAGCTTAAATCCTAGCTTCGACAATGAGCAGTTCTTC. As protein: CASSLNPSFDNEQFF.

V gene TRBV30 combines with J gene TRBJ2-7; D unclear. Germline V gene lookup returns CDR1 GTSNPN and CDR2 SVGIG (reference sequence). V was pared by 2 bases and J by 2 bases, with 13 bases between. CDR3 length: 14 residues. CDR3 coding DNA: TGTGCCTGGAGTTATGGGGTCGAGACCTACGAGCAGTACTTC. This gives the protein CAWSYGVETYEQYF. The full variable domain, rest sourced from reference TRBV30 and TRBJ2-7, is SQTIHQWPATLVQPVGSPLSLECTVEGTSNPNLYWYRQAAGRGLQLLFYSVGIGQISSEVPQNLSASRPQDRQFILSSKKLLLSDSGFYLCAWSYGVETYEQYFGPGTRLTVT.

V gene TRBV7-9 combines with J gene TRBJ2-1; TRBD2 matches 9 bases. CDR3 length: 15 residues. Per germline, CDR1 SEHNR and CDR2 FQNEAQ (reference sequence). With V trimmed by 5 bases and J by 3 bases, 5 bases remained unmatched. The CDR3 reads CASSPGLAFYNEQFF. The DNA of the CDR3 is TGTGCCAGCAGCCCGGGACTAGCTTTCTACAATGAGCAGTTCTTC.

The chain links TRBV3-1 to TRBJ2-3, with TRBD2 matching 8 bases. The CDR3 runs 16 residues. The V gene end was trimmed by 6 bases and the J gene end by 2 bases; junction bases not matched to a gene: 10. Germline values: CDR1 LGHDT, CDR2 YNNKEL (reference sequence). CDR3 protein: CASRPASGPSTDTQYF. CDR3 bases: TGTGCCAGCAGACCCGCTAGCGGGCCGTCCACAGATACGCAGTATTTT.

The chain couples TRBV7-9 to TRBJ2-2; TRBD2 is a possible D gene (5 bases). V gave up 5 bases and J gave up 2 bases, with 21 bases separating them. Germline V lookup: CDR1 SEHNR, CDR2 FQNEAQ (reference sequence). CDR3 length: 18 amino acids. CDR3 sequence: CASSPLVGQRSNTGELFF. Here the CDR3 DNA reads TGTGCCAGCAGCCCCCTGGTAGGGCAGCGGTCAAACACCGGGGAGCTGTTTTTT.

This chain uses TRBV20-1 with TRBJ2-7; D gene uncertain. The CDR3 spans 13 residues. Germline CDR1 reads DFQATT; CDR2 reads SNEGSKA (reference sequence). V was trimmed by 1 base and J by 0 bases, leaving 7 bases between them. The CDR3 sequence is CSARGTSSYEQYF. The DNA for the CDR3 is TGCAGTGCTAGAGGCACGAGCTCCTACGAGCAGTACTTC.

This chain connects TRBV18 to TRBJ2-7; 9 bases line up with TRBD1. The V and J ends lost 8 bases and 6 bases, in that order; junction bases with no gene match: 11. Per germline, CDR1 KGHSH and CDR2 LQKENI. The CDR3 is 14 residues long. The CDR3 bases are TGTGCCAGCCTAAGCGCGGACAGGGGATGCGAGCAGTACTTC. This codes for CASLSADRGCEQYF.

This chain uses TRBV5-1 with TRBJ2-4, with 8 bases lining up with TRBD1. V trimming: 4 bases; J trimming: 3 bases; junction bases outside the gene matches: 12. Germline CDR1 and CDR2: SGHRS and YFSETQ. CDR3 length: 17 residues. The DNA for the CDR3 is TGCGCCAGCAGCACCCGAGGGGACAGGAGGTTCAAAAACATTCAGTACTTC. Its translation: CASSTRGDRRFKNIQYF.

The V and J genes are TRBV5-1 and TRBJ1-2, with 9 bases lining up with TRBD1. CDR3 length equals 14 residues. The ends lost 4 bases at V and 4 bases at J; junction bases unmatched: 5. Per germline, CDR1 SGHRS and CDR2 YFSETQ. The CDR3 bases are TGCGCCAGCAGCGATGGACAGGGGATCTATGGCTACACCTTC. Its protein product is CASSDGQGIYGYTF.

This sequence joins TRBV3-1 and TRBJ2-5; D unresolved. Looked up from germline, CDR1 is LGHDT and CDR2 is YNNKEL (reference sequence). Trimming removed 1 base from V and 5 bases from J, with 14 bases in between. CDR3 length: 15 residues. CDR3 sequence: CASSQGMPSRETQYF. The CDR3 DNA reads TGTGCCAGCAGCCAAGGAATGCCGAGCCGGGAGACCCAGTACTTC.

J is TRBJ2-7 and V is TRBV7-9; D remains ambiguous. CDR1 and CDR2 from the germline V gene are SEHNR and FQNEAQ (reference sequence). V was cut by 5 bases and J by 4 bases, with 12 bases left in between. The CDR3 sequence is 13 residues long. In DNA, the CDR3 is TGTGCCAGCAGCCCCCGAGAAATATACGAGCAGTACTTC. This sequence encodes CASSPREIYEQYF.

The chain carries TRBV7-9 and TRBJ1-4; D is ambiguous. The CDR3 loop spans 12 amino acids. Trimming took 2 bases from V and 8 from J, leaving 6 bases between them. Germline-derived CDR1 and CDR2 are SEHNR and FQNEAQ (reference sequence). In DNA, the CDR3 is TGTGCCAGCAGCTTAACCCGGGAAAAACTGTTTTTT. Translated: CASSLTREKLFF.

This sequence joins TRBV7-9 and TRBJ2-2, with 7 positions matching TRBD2. The CDR3 is made up of 19 amino acids. V shed 5 bases and J 4 bases; nucleotides not matched to a gene: 19. Germline V gene data show CDR1 as SEHNR and CDR2 as FQNEAQ (reference sequence). The CDR3 here is CASSPRERQRLALTGELFF. The CDR3 DNA sequence: TGTGCCAGCAGCCCCCGGGAGAGACAAAGACTAGCACTCACCGGGGAGCTGTTTTTT.

The rearrangement uses TRBV4-1 and TRBJ2-1, with TRBD2 as a possible D gene (5 bases). Germline CDR1 and CDR2: MGHRA and YSYEKL. Trimming took off 4 bases at V and 4 bases at J, with 23 bases between the two ends. This CDR3 spans 18 amino acids. As DNA, the CDR3 is TGCGCCAGCAGCCTATCCCAAGCGCCCGGGAAGAAGTACAATGAGCAGTTCTTC. Its translation is CASSLSQAPGKKYNEQFF.

The table lists this clonotype with a few counts. The chain carries TRBV27 and TRBJ2-7, with D possibly called TRBD1 or TRBD2 (6 bases each). CDR3 length equals 13 residues. Germline V CDR1 and CDR2: MNHEY, SMNVEV (reference sequence). V lost 4 bases and J 8 bases, leaving 15 bases between the germline ends. CDR3 loop: CASSWGASVQQYF. CDR3 nucleotides: TGTGCCAGCAGTTGGGGGGCTAGCGTTCAGCAGTACTTC.

The chain couples TRBV12-3 or TRBV12-4 to TRBJ2-2; D is perhaps TRBD1 or TRBD2 (5 bases each). V was pared by 5 bases and J by 4 bases, with 20 bases between. This CDR3 is 17 amino acids long. The CDR3: CASSRSSRVGTTGELFF. The DNA of the CDR3 is TGTGCCAGCAGTAGATCTAGCAGAGTTGGGACCACCGGGGAGCTGTTTTTT.

V is TRBV2 and J is TRBJ2-7; no firm D call. This CDR3 is 12 amino acids long. Per the germline V gene, CDR1 is SNHLY and CDR2 is FYNNEI. V was shortened by 6 bases and J by 2 bases, with 8 bases between the two germline ends. Here the CDR3 DNA reads TGTGCCAGCAGAACTTCCGCCTACGAGCAGTACTTC. This codes for CASRTSAYEQYF.